The present T cell receptor beta chain was sequenced within a study of identifying expanded T cells in peripheral blood. This clone was observed once. The antigen is not known. This CDR3 spans 12 amino acids. V was pared by 3 bases and J by 5 bases, with 7 bases between. Germline lookup yields CDR1 LNHDA and CDR2 SQIVND (reference sequence). Study outcomes and limitations: Technical replicates showed about 1.1 changed clones; approximately 2 weeks around 15; four weeks 19.

Sequencing used immunoSEQ multiplex PCR; TCRdb keeps in-frame clones, though not all of them. The data show about 94,000 clones, approximately 91% seen once. The chain links TRBV19 to TRBJ1-1; no firm D call. This clonotype was obtained from a person aged 18 to 69 in good health. Material: blood. CDR3 sequence reads: CASSILGTEAFF. The CDR3 DNA follows: TGTGCCAGTAGTATCCTGGGGACTGAAGCTTTCTTT.